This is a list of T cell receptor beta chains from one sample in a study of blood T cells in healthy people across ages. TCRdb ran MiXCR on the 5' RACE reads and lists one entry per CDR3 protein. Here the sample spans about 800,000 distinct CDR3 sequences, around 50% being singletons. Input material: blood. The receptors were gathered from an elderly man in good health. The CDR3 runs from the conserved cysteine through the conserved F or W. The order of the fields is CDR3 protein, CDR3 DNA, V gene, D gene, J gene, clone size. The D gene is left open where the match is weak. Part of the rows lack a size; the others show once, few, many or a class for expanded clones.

CDR3aa: CSISGNQETQYF; CDR3nt: TGCAGCATTAGCGGGAACCAAGAGACCCAGTACTTC; v_gene: TRBV29-1; d_gene: TRBD2; j_gene: TRBJ2-5; abundance: few
CDR3aa: CASSRDRRTSYEQYF; CDR3nt: TGTGCCAGCAGCAGGGACCGACGGACATCCTACGAGCAGTACTTC; v_gene: TRBV7-2; d_gene: NA; j_gene: TRBJ2-7; abundance: many
CDR3aa: CSAQGLAEINEQFF; CDR3nt: TGCAGTGCTCAGGGGCTAGCGGAGATCAATGAGCAGTTCTTC; v_gene: TRBV20-1; d_gene: NA; j_gene: TRBJ2-1; abundance: many
CDR3aa: CASSSLRVNEQFF; CDR3nt: TGTGCCAGCAGCTCACTGCGGGTCAATGAGCAGTTCTTC; v_gene: TRBV7-9; d_gene: NA; j_gene: TRBJ2-1; abundance: few
CDR3aa: CATSRVGSGANVLTF; CDR3nt: TGTGCCACCAGCAGAGTTGGCTCTGGGGCCAACGTCCTGACTTTC; v_gene: TRBV15; d_gene: NA; j_gene: TRBJ2-6; abundance: few
CDR3aa: CASSPGTHSYEQYF; CDR3nt: TGTGCCAGCAGTCCCGGGACTCACTCCTACGAGCAGTACTTC; v_gene: TRBV27; d_gene: NA; j_gene: TRBJ2-7; abundance: NA
CDR3aa: CATTDGGSSYEQYF; CDR3nt: TGTGCCACCACCGATGGCGGAAGCTCCTACGAGCAGTACTTC; v_gene: TRBV10-3; d_gene: NA; j_gene: TRBJ2-7; abundance: few
CDR3aa: CASSFRGVNEKLFF; CDR3nt: TGTGCCAGCAGTTTCCGGGGGGTTAATGAAAAACTGTTTTTT; v_gene: TRBV12-3/TRBV12-4; d_gene: NA; j_gene: TRBJ1-4; abundance: few
CDR3aa: CASSPVTLAGATYEQYF; CDR3nt: TGTGCCAGCAGTCCGGTCACCCTAGCGGGGGCGACCTACGAGCAGTACTTC; v_gene: TRBV12-3/TRBV12-4; d_gene: TRBD2; j_gene: TRBJ2-7; abundance: NA
CDR3aa: CAWSSGSYEQYF; CDR3nt: TGTGCCTGGTCTAGCGGGAGCTACGAGCAGTACTTC; v_gene: TRBV30; d_gene: TRBD2; j_gene: TRBJ2-7; abundance: many
CDR3aa: CASSSGGLAGVYNEQFF; CDR3nt: TGCGCCAGCAGCTCCGGGGGTTTAGCGGGGGTTTACAATGAGCAGTTCTTC; v_gene: TRBV5-1; d_gene: TRBD2; j_gene: TRBJ2-1; abundance: few
CDR3aa: CASSLTLAGGVYEQYF; CDR3nt: TGCGCCAGCAGCTTGACCCTAGCGGGAGGCGTCTACGAGCAGTACTTC; v_gene: TRBV5-1; d_gene: TRBD2; j_gene: TRBJ2-7; abundance: few